This TCR beta chain was retrieved from a study of blood T cell repertoires in COVID-19. Authors' data handling: From reference gene primer amplification, estimates of nucleated cell counts were derived. TCRdb keeps only in-frame clones here, not all; method: immunoSEQ multiplex PCR. Clone size and the V and J calls come from that table; the DNA yielded D and trimming. The table shows approximately 300,000 clones, with 65% to 90% occurring only once. CDR3 length: 15 residues. The V and J genes are TRBV21-1 and TRBJ1-2; TRBD1 was called by the table and not checked on the DNA. TRBV21-1 is a known pseudogene. Input material: PBMCs or T cells enriched from blood (not recorded which). The sequence was collected from a young woman who had recovered from COVID-19. The CDR3 spells CASSKEGDTNYGYTF. DNA of the CDR3: TGTGCCAGCAGCAAAGAGGGGGACACGAACTATGGCTACACCTTC.